This TCR beta chain was profiled in a study of shared clonotypes between healthy human individuals. Study-wide results and caveats: A reduction in generation probabilities was seen for non-shared clonotypes relative to those shared by all four donors.

The method was immunoSEQ multiplex PCR; TCRdb's version includes in-frame clones alone and lacks a portion of them. The data show roughly 500,000 clones, with 90% to 97% seen just once and roughly 0.06% held by the top ten. The V gene end was trimmed by 8 bases and the J gene end by 1 base; junction bases not matched to a gene: 14. The CDR3 has 18 amino acids. From germline, CDR1 is SGHRS and CDR2 YFSETQ. In regard to this clone: The antigen remains unidentified.

The receptor comes from a woman aged 25-40 years in good health. The sequenced sample was naive CD4+ T cells sorted from blood. Subset here: CD45RA+ positively selected. V is TRBV5-1 and J is TRBJ1-3, with 11 nucleotides matching TRBD1. CDR3 sequence: CASTIGTGGHGSGNTIYF. The CDR3 DNA sequence: TGCGCCAGTACGATCGGGACAGGGGGACATGGTTCTGGAAACACCATATATTTT.